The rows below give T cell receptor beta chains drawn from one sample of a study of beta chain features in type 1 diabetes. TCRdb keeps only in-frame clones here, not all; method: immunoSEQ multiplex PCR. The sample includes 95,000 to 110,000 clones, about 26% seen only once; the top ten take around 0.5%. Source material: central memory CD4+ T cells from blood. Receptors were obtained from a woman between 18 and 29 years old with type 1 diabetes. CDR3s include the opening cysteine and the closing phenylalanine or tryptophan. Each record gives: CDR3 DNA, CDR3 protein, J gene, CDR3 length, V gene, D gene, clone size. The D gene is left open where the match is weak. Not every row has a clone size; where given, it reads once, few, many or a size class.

CDR3 DNA: TGTGCCAGCAGCCGATACGGCGTCCTGACTTTC
CDR3 protein: CASSRYGVLTF
J gene: TRBJ2-6
CDR3 length: 11
V gene: TRBV14
D gene: .
clone size: .

CDR3 DNA: TGTGCCATCAGAGACAGGGGCAATCAGCCCCAGCATTTT
CDR3 protein: CAIRDRGNQPQHF
J gene: TRBJ1-5
CDR3 length: 13
V gene: TRBV10-3
D gene: TRBD1
clone size: .

CDR3 DNA: TGTGCCTGGAGTATATCAGATAATCAGCCCCAGCATTTT
CDR3 protein: CAWSISDNQPQHF
J gene: TRBJ1-5
CDR3 length: 13
V gene: TRBV30
D gene: .
clone size: .

CDR3 DNA: TGTGCCTGGAGTGGGATTAGGACAGGGGACTCTGGCTACACCTTC
CDR3 protein: CAWSGIRTGDSGYTF
J gene: TRBJ1-2
CDR3 length: 15
V gene: TRBV30
D gene: TRBD1
clone size: .

CDR3 DNA: TGTGCCAGCAGTTACTGGCGAGGGGGCGGCGAGACCCAGTACTTC
CDR3 protein: CASSYWRGGGETQYF
J gene: TRBJ2-5
CDR3 length: 15
V gene: TRBV6-5
D gene: TRBD1
clone size: .

CDR3 DNA: TGTGCCAGCAGCCCAGCGGGGGGGGACTATGGCTACACCTTC
CDR3 protein: CASSPAGGDYGYTF
J gene: TRBJ1-2
CDR3 length: 14
V gene: TRBV7-9
D gene: .
clone size: .

CDR3 DNA: TGTGCCAGCAGCTCGCTAGCGGGAGTGAATGAGCAGTTCTTC
CDR3 protein: CASSSLAGVNEQFF
J gene: TRBJ2-1
CDR3 length: 14
V gene: TRBV5-6
D gene: TRBD2
clone size: .

CDR3 DNA: TGTGCCAGCAGCCCCTCGGGGTACGCCTACGAGCAGTACTTC
CDR3 protein: CASSPSGYAYEQYF
J gene: TRBJ2-7
CDR3 length: 14
V gene: TRBV7-3
D gene: .
clone size: .

CDR3 DNA: TGTGCCAGCAGTGAATCAGGCTACGAGCAGTACTTC
CDR3 protein: CASSESGYEQYF
J gene: TRBJ2-7
CDR3 length: 12
V gene: TRBV6-5
D gene: .
clone size: .

CDR3 DNA: TGTGCCTGGAGTGTAAGTGTGGCAGGCGAGACCCAGTACTTC
CDR3 protein: CAWSVSVAGETQYF
J gene: TRBJ2-5
CDR3 length: 14
V gene: TRBV30
D gene: .
clone size: many

CDR3 DNA: TGTGCCAGCCCCTCGACAGGGATCTACAATGAGCAGTTCTTC
CDR3 protein: CASPSTGIYNEQFF
J gene: TRBJ2-1
CDR3 length: 14
V gene: TRBV25-1
D gene: TRBD1
clone size: .

CDR3 DNA: TGTGCCAGCAGCTTAGGTGTTCAGCGGGTCACAGATACGCAGTATTTT
CDR3 protein: CASSLGVQRVTDTQYF
J gene: TRBJ2-3
CDR3 length: 16
V gene: TRBV11-2
D gene: .
clone size: few

CDR3 DNA: TGTGCCGGACACCCGACAGGGGGCAAAGGGACAGATACGCAGTATTTT
CDR3 protein: CAGHPTGGKGTDTQYF
J gene: TRBJ2-3
CDR3 length: 16
V gene: TRBV2
D gene: TRBD1
clone size: .

CDR3 DNA: TGTGCCAGCAGCGTAGGAACGGGACATATCACAGATACGCAGTATTTT
CDR3 protein: CASSVGTGHITDTQYF
J gene: TRBJ2-3
CDR3 length: 16
V gene: TRBV9
D gene: .
clone size: .

CDR3 DNA: TGTGCCAGCAGTGACCGAGGGTATCAGCCCCAGCATTTT
CDR3 protein: CASSDRGYQPQHF
J gene: TRBJ1-5
CDR3 length: 13
V gene: TRBV2
D gene: .
clone size: few

CDR3 DNA: TGCGCCAGCAGCCCACATACTAGCGTAAAAGAGACCCAGTACTTC
CDR3 protein: CASSPHTSVKETQYF
J gene: TRBJ2-5
CDR3 length: 15
V gene: TRBV7-9
D gene: TRBD2
clone size: .

CDR3 DNA: TGTGCCAGCAGCTTAGGATCTACCAGGTCCCAAGAGACCCAGTACTTC
CDR3 protein: CASSLGSTRSQETQYF
J gene: TRBJ2-5
CDR3 length: 16
V gene: TRBV7-9
D gene: .
clone size: few

CDR3 DNA: TGTGCCAGCAGCTTACGTACAGGCACCCAAGGGACCCAGTACTTC
CDR3 protein: CASSLRTGTQGTQYF
J gene: TRBJ2-5
CDR3 length: 15
V gene: TRBV7-2
D gene: .
clone size: few

CDR3 DNA: TGTGCCAGTAGTATATCGAAGGCTAGCGGGAGGCCTAGGGATGAGCAGTTCTTC
CDR3 protein: CASSISKASGRPRDEQFF
J gene: TRBJ2-1
CDR3 length: 18
V gene: TRBV19
D gene: TRBD2
clone size: few

CDR3 DNA: TGTGCCAGCAGCTTAGAGGCGGTCCCCCAGTACTTC
CDR3 protein: CASSLEAVPQYF
J gene: TRBJ2-5
CDR3 length: 12
V gene: TRBV7-2
D gene: .
clone size: .

CDR3 DNA: TGTGCCAGCAGTTATGAGGCAGCGAAGAAAAACATTCAGTACTTC
CDR3 protein: CASSYEAAKKNIQYF
J gene: TRBJ2-4
CDR3 length: 15
V gene: TRBV6-6
D gene: .
clone size: few

CDR3 DNA: TGCGCCAGCAGCCCCCGAGGGGAAAGCGGGAGAGATACGCAGTATTTT
CDR3 protein: CASSPRGESGRDTQYF
J gene: TRBJ2-3
CDR3 length: 16
V gene: TRBV4-1
D gene: TRBD2
clone size: .

CDR3 DNA: TGCAGCGTTAGGGAACAGGGCGGCGAGCAGTACTTC
CDR3 protein: CSVREQGGEQYF
J gene: TRBJ2-7
CDR3 length: 12
V gene: TRBV29-1
D gene: .
clone size: .

CDR3 DNA: TGTGCCAGCACTCCAGGGTTAGGGAGCTACACCTTC
CDR3 protein: CASTPGLGSYTF
J gene: TRBJ1-2
CDR3 length: 12
V gene: TRBV28
D gene: .
clone size: few

CDR3 DNA: TGTGCCAGCAGCCCGCCGGGACAGGCCTACAATGAGCAGTTCTTC
CDR3 protein: CASSPPGQAYNEQFF
J gene: TRBJ2-1
CDR3 length: 15
V gene: TRBV7-7
D gene: TRBD1
clone size: .

CDR3 DNA: TGTGCCAGCAGCCTAGGACAGGGATGGGAGACCCAGTACTTC
CDR3 protein: CASSLGQGWETQYF
J gene: TRBJ2-5
CDR3 length: 14
V gene: TRBV5-4
D gene: TRBD1
clone size: .

CDR3 DNA: TGTGCCAGCTCACCCGTCGGGGGGAACACCGGGGAGCTGTTTTTT
CDR3 protein: CASSPVGGNTGELFF
J gene: TRBJ2-2
CDR3 length: 15
V gene: TRBV18
D gene: .
clone size: few

CDR3 DNA: TGTGCCAGCAGTGAACATGAGGAATCAGGCTACACCTTC
CDR3 protein: CASSEHEESGYTF
J gene: TRBJ1-2
CDR3 length: 13
V gene: TRBV6-1
D gene: .
clone size: few

CDR3 DNA: TGTGCCAGTAGTCTCCCTGACAGGGGAAGAACTATTAACTATGGCTACACCTTC
CDR3 protein: CASSLPDRGRTINYGYTF
J gene: TRBJ1-2
CDR3 length: 18
V gene: TRBV19
D gene: TRBD1
clone size: few

CDR3 DNA: TGTGCCAGCTCATCCTCAACAGGGTCCGGGGAGCTGTTTTTT
CDR3 protein: CASSSSTGSGELFF
J gene: TRBJ2-2
CDR3 length: 14
V gene: TRBV18
D gene: .
clone size: few

CDR3 DNA: TGTGCCAGCACCCCGGACAGGGGATATGGCTACACCTTC
CDR3 protein: CASTPDRGYGYTF
J gene: TRBJ1-2
CDR3 length: 13
V gene: TRBV9
D gene: TRBD1
clone size: once

CDR3 DNA: TGCAGTGCTTTCCTCAATGAGCAGTTCTTC
CDR3 protein: CSAFLNEQFF
J gene: TRBJ2-1
CDR3 length: 10
V gene: TRBV20-1
D gene: .
clone size: few

CDR3 DNA: TGCAGCGCTCGACCGGGACAGGATAACTATGGCTACACCTTC
CDR3 protein: CSARPGQDNYGYTF
J gene: TRBJ1-2
CDR3 length: 14
V gene: TRBV29-1
D gene: TRBD1
clone size: .

CDR3 DNA: TGTGCCAGCAGTCCCCCGCTCTCCACAAACTACGAGCAGTACTTC
CDR3 protein: CASSPPLSTNYEQYF
J gene: TRBJ2-7
CDR3 length: 15
V gene: TRBV28
D gene: .
clone size: few

CDR3 DNA: TGCGCCAGCAGCCAAGATCAGGTGGGTGAGCAGTTCTTC
CDR3 protein: CASSQDQVGEQFF
J gene: TRBJ2-1
CDR3 length: 13
V gene: TRBV4-3
D gene: .
clone size: few

CDR3 DNA: TGTGCCAGCAGCCCTACCCCCCAGGCGAAGGTCTTC
CDR3 protein: CASSPTPQAKVF
J gene: TRBJ2-1
CDR3 length: 12
V gene: TRBV28
D gene: .
clone size: few

CDR3 DNA: TGTGCCAGTAGCCCGAAGGCGGCGGTTAGCACAGATACGCAGTATTTT
CDR3 protein: CASSPKAAVSTDTQYF
J gene: TRBJ2-3
CDR3 length: 16
V gene: TRBV19
D gene: .
clone size: .

CDR3 DNA: TGCGCCAGCAGCCAAGCAACTAGCGCTCTCGCATACAATGAGCAGTTCTTC
CDR3 protein: CASSQATSALAYNEQFF
J gene: TRBJ2-1
CDR3 length: 17
V gene: TRBV4-1
D gene: TRBD2
clone size: .

CDR3 DNA: TGTGCCAGCAGTTCAGGGTTGGGCGAGCAGTACTTC
CDR3 protein: CASSSGLGEQYF
J gene: TRBJ2-7
CDR3 length: 12
V gene: TRBV2
D gene: .
clone size: .

CDR3 DNA: TGTGCCAGCAGCTTTTCTAGCGGCTTATACGAGCAGTACTTC
CDR3 protein: CASSFSSGLYEQYF
J gene: TRBJ2-7
CDR3 length: 14
V gene: TRBV5-4
D gene: TRBD2
clone size: .

CDR3 DNA: TGTGCAAATCACAGGGAACGAAACGAGCAGTACTTC
CDR3 protein: CANHRERNEQYF
J gene: TRBJ2-7
CDR3 length: 12
V gene: TRBV2
D gene: .
clone size: few

CDR3 DNA: TGCGCCAGCAGCCCTCACGCGGGGCAAAGGAACACTGAAGCTTTCTTT
CDR3 protein: CASSPHAGQRNTEAFF
J gene: TRBJ1-1
CDR3 length: 16
V gene: TRBV5-1
D gene: .
clone size: few

CDR3 DNA: TGTGCCATCAGTGACCAAGAAAGGGCTAGCGGTACAGATACGCAGTATTTT
CDR3 protein: CAISDQERASGTDTQYF
J gene: TRBJ2-3
CDR3 length: 17
V gene: TRBV10-3
D gene: TRBD2
clone size: few

CDR3 DNA: TGTGCCAGCAGCTTGGCCGAGCGGGGGTATACGCAGTATTTT
CDR3 protein: CASSLAERGYTQYF
J gene: TRBJ2-3
CDR3 length: 14
V gene: TRBV5-4
D gene: TRBD2
clone size: .

CDR3 DNA: TGTGCCAGCAGCTTAAACCCGGGAGGAGGAGGTGAGCAGTTCTTC
CDR3 protein: CASSLNPGGGGEQFF
J gene: TRBJ2-1
CDR3 length: 15
V gene: TRBV7-8
D gene: TRBD2
clone size: .

CDR3 DNA: TGTGCCAGCAGCCCCGACAGTCACAATGAGCAGTTCTTC
CDR3 protein: CASSPDSHNEQFF
J gene: TRBJ2-1
CDR3 length: 13
V gene: TRBV11-3
D gene: .
clone size: .

CDR3 DNA: TGTGCCAGCTCGTCCTGGGAGGAGCAGTTCTTC
CDR3 protein: CASSSWEEQFF
J gene: TRBJ2-1
CDR3 length: 11
V gene: TRBV6-6
D gene: .
clone size: .

CDR3 DNA: TGTGCCAGCAGGAGCGGGAATCCCGGGGAGCTGTTTTTT
CDR3 protein: CASRSGNPGELFF
J gene: TRBJ2-2
CDR3 length: 13
V gene: TRBV7-3
D gene: TRBD2
clone size: .

CDR3 DNA: TGTGCCAGTAGTCCCGAAGGGATTGACAGGGGATGGTCTGAAGCTTTCTTT
CDR3 protein: CASSPEGIDRGWSEAFF
J gene: TRBJ1-1
CDR3 length: 17
V gene: TRBV19
D gene: TRBD1
clone size: .

CDR3 DNA: TGTGCCAGCAGCGTACGGACTAGCGGACAAGAGACCCAGTACTTC
CDR3 protein: CASSVRTSGQETQYF
J gene: TRBJ2-5
CDR3 length: 15
V gene: TRBV5-4
D gene: TRBD2
clone size: few

CDR3 DNA: TGTGCCAGCAGTCTTACTACAAGGAGGGATGGCTACACCTTC
CDR3 protein: CASSLTTRRDGYTF
J gene: TRBJ1-2
CDR3 length: 14
V gene: TRBV28
D gene: .
clone size: few